Listed below are T cell receptor beta chains from one sample, sequenced in a study of CD8+ T cells in alopecia areata. Sequenced by immunoSEQ multiplex PCR; TCRdb stores in-frame clones only, minus some. In the table there are some 200,000 clones, 50% to 70% of which are singletons. Source: CD4+ T cells sorted from blood, taken at week 4, from a patient treated with tofacitinib. The receptors here all came from a human donor with alopecia areata. Each CDR3 is given with its conserved first and last residue. D genes are given only for firm matches. Rows may omit the clone size; those that give it use once, few, many or a size class.

d_gene: NA
abundance: few
j_gene: TRBJ2-7
v_gene: TRBV7-8
CDR3nt: TGTGCCAGCAGCTTACCTAGAAAGGACGAGCAGTACTTC
CDR3aa: CASSLPRKDEQYF

d_gene: TRBD1
abundance: NA
j_gene: TRBJ2-5
v_gene: TRBV28
CDR3nt: TGTGCCAGCAGTTCACTTCCCGGGACAGGGGGGCGAGAGACCCAGTACTTC
CDR3aa: CASSSLPGTGGRETQYF

d_gene: NA
abundance: NA
j_gene: TRBJ2-7
v_gene: TRBV7-8
CDR3nt: TGTGCCAGCAGCCTGGACAGAGATATCTACGAGCAGTACTTC
CDR3aa: CASSLDRDIYEQYF

d_gene: NA
abundance: NA
j_gene: TRBJ2-7
v_gene: TRBV19
CDR3nt: TGTGCCAGTAGTATAGATGGGCAGGGTAAGGAGCAGTACTTC
CDR3aa: CASSIDGQGKEQYF

d_gene: NA
abundance: NA
j_gene: TRBJ1-6
v_gene: TRBV7-2
CDR3nt: TGTGCCAGCAGCTTCGCAGGGAGGAATAATTCACCCCTCCACTTT
CDR3aa: CASSFAGRNNSPLHF

d_gene: NA
abundance: NA
j_gene: TRBJ2-5
v_gene: TRBV9
CDR3nt: TGTGCCAGCAGCGTAGGGAGGAGAGGTGGAGAGACCCAGTACTTC
CDR3aa: CASSVGRRGGETQYF

d_gene: TRBD1
abundance: NA
j_gene: TRBJ1-2
v_gene: TRBV2
CDR3nt: TGTGCCAGCAGTAGACAGGGGGACTATGGCTACACCTTC
CDR3aa: CASSRQGDYGYTF

d_gene: NA
abundance: NA
j_gene: TRBJ1-1
v_gene: TRBV30
CDR3nt: TGTGCCTGGAGTGTACACGGATACACTGAAGCTTTCTTT
CDR3aa: CAWSVHGYTEAFF

d_gene: NA
abundance: once
j_gene: TRBJ2-7
v_gene: TRBV4-3
CDR3nt: TGCGCCAGCAGTCCCACGGGGGAATACGAGCAGTACTTC
CDR3aa: CASSPTGEYEQYF

d_gene: NA
abundance: NA
j_gene: TRBJ1-5
v_gene: TRBV12-5
CDR3nt: TGTGCTAGCCCGGGGCCCTCTGGTAGCAATCAGCCCCAGCATTTT
CDR3aa: CASPGPSGSNQPQHF

d_gene: NA
abundance: NA
j_gene: TRBJ1-2
v_gene: TRBV4-1
CDR3nt: TGCGCCAGCAGCCAAGTAGATGGGACCGGCTATGGCTACACCTTC
CDR3aa: CASSQVDGTGYGYTF

d_gene: NA
abundance: NA
j_gene: TRBJ2-5
v_gene: TRBV30
CDR3nt: TGTGCCTGGGGTTTGGGCGGGGCAGAGACCCAGTACTTC
CDR3aa: CAWGLGGAETQYF

d_gene: TRBD2
abundance: once
j_gene: TRBJ2-3
v_gene: TRBV5-6
CDR3nt: TGTGCCAGCAGCTTGAAGATGAGCGGGGGCACAGATACGCAGTATTTT
CDR3aa: CASSLKMSGGTDTQYF

d_gene: NA
abundance: few
j_gene: TRBJ2-7
v_gene: TRBV7-2
CDR3nt: TGTGCCAGCAGCCCGGGGCCCTTGGGGGGGCTCGGCGAGCAGTACTTC
CDR3aa: CASSPGPLGGLGEQYF

d_gene: NA
abundance: once
j_gene: TRBJ1-1
v_gene: TRBV20-1
CDR3nt: TGCAGTGCTCGATTTTACACTGAAGCTTTCTTT
CDR3aa: CSARFYTEAFF

d_gene: NA
abundance: NA
j_gene: TRBJ2-3
v_gene: TRBV4-3
CDR3nt: TGCGCCAGCAGCCAAGATCGCCAGGGGGGGGATACGCAGTATTTT
CDR3aa: CASSQDRQGGDTQYF

d_gene: NA
abundance: NA
j_gene: TRBJ2-1
v_gene: TRBV7-3
CDR3nt: TGTGCCAGCAGCAGGACCTCGGGACATTCTAATGAGCAGTTCTTC
CDR3aa: CASSRTSGHSNEQFF

d_gene: TRBD1
abundance: NA
j_gene: TRBJ1-2
v_gene: TRBV9
CDR3nt: TGTGCCAGCAGCCCCGGGACAGGGACGAAAAACTATGGCTACACCTTC
CDR3aa: CASSPGTGTKNYGYTF

d_gene: NA
abundance: NA
j_gene: TRBJ1-1
v_gene: TRBV2
CDR3nt: TGTGCCAGCAGGCGGGAGGCCGTGGACACTGAAGCTTTCTTT
CDR3aa: CASRREAVDTEAFF

d_gene: TRBD2
abundance: NA
j_gene: TRBJ2-5
v_gene: TRBV29-1
CDR3nt: TGCAGCGTGCGGGGGGGCCTGGAGACCCAGTACTTC
CDR3aa: CSVRGGLETQYF

d_gene: TRBD1
abundance: NA
j_gene: TRBJ1-2
v_gene: TRBV29-1
CDR3nt: TGCAGCGTCCGGACAGGGGGTAGGGATGGCTACACCTTC
CDR3aa: CSVRTGGRDGYTF

d_gene: NA
abundance: once
j_gene: TRBJ2-2
v_gene: TRBV6-5
CDR3nt: TGTGCCAGCAGTTACTCGGGACATAGGAACACCGGGGAGCTGTTTTTT
CDR3aa: CASSYSGHRNTGELFF

d_gene: NA
abundance: NA
j_gene: TRBJ2-7
v_gene: TRBV30
CDR3nt: TGTGCCTGGAGTGTAGCTTTGGAGCAGTACTTC
CDR3aa: CAWSVALEQYF

d_gene: NA
abundance: NA
j_gene: TRBJ2-7
v_gene: TRBV1
CDR3nt: TGCACCAGCAGCCAAGAAAGGATACCCCTATACGAGCAGTACTTC
CDR3aa: CTSSQERIPLYEQYF

d_gene: NA
abundance: NA
j_gene: TRBJ2-3
v_gene: TRBV5-4
CDR3nt: TGTGCCAGCAGCTTGGGGCTAGGAACTCCCTTCCTTAGCACAGATACGCAGTATTTT
CDR3aa: CASSLGLGTPFLSTDTQYF

d_gene: NA
abundance: once
j_gene: TRBJ2-2
v_gene: TRBV9
CDR3nt: TGTGCCAGCAGCGTAGGGATGATAGCGACGGAGAGAGAGCTGTTTTTT
CDR3aa: CASSVGMIATERELFF

d_gene: TRBD2
abundance: NA
j_gene: TRBJ2-1
v_gene: TRBV5-6
CDR3nt: TGTGCCAGCAGCTTGGATCTTAGCGGGGGGCACAATGAGCAGTTCTTC
CDR3aa: CASSLDLSGGHNEQFF

d_gene: NA
abundance: few
j_gene: TRBJ2-3
v_gene: TRBV19
CDR3nt: TGTGCCAGTACTGTTGACCACCTCACAGATACGCAGTATTTT
CDR3aa: CASTVDHLTDTQYF

d_gene: TRBD1
abundance: NA
j_gene: TRBJ1-2
v_gene: TRBV6-6
CDR3nt: TGTGCCAGCAAGACAGGGTATGGCTACACCTTC
CDR3aa: CASKTGYGYTF

d_gene: TRBD1
abundance: NA
j_gene: TRBJ2-1
v_gene: TRBV10-1
CDR3nt: TGCGCCAGCAGTCCCGGGACAGGCAACAATGAGCAGTTCTTC
CDR3aa: CASSPGTGNNEQFF

d_gene: NA
abundance: NA
j_gene: TRBJ2-3
v_gene: TRBV29-1
CDR3nt: TGCAGCGTTGTTTTTATCCACCCTACCTCTAGCACAGATACGCAGTATTTT
CDR3aa: CSVVFIHPTSSTDTQYF

d_gene: NA
abundance: NA
j_gene: TRBJ2-3
v_gene: TRBV29-1
CDR3nt: TGCAGCGCACCACCAGGGGGGCGAAGTTCCACAGATACGCAGTATTTT
CDR3aa: CSAPPGGRSSTDTQYF

d_gene: TRBD1
abundance: NA
j_gene: TRBJ1-4
v_gene: TRBV18
CDR3nt: TGTGCCAGCTCCCCGACAGGGGGCAACGAAAAACTGTTTTTT
CDR3aa: CASSPTGGNEKLFF

d_gene: NA
abundance: NA
j_gene: TRBJ1-1
v_gene: TRBV29-1
CDR3nt: TGCAGCGTTGGTATGTTCCAATTCGGGACGCTGAACACTGAAGCTTTCTTT
CDR3aa: CSVGMFQFGTLNTEAFF

d_gene: NA
abundance: NA
j_gene: TRBJ1-2
v_gene: TRBV6-1
CDR3nt: TGTGCCAGCAGTGCGCCTCTGGACAGATACCTTCTGTACTATGGCTACACCTTC
CDR3aa: CASSAPLDRYLLYYGYTF

d_gene: TRBD2
abundance: NA
j_gene: TRBJ2-3
v_gene: TRBV28
CDR3nt: TGTGCCGGAAGCGGGGGTCCCTCTAGCACAGATACGCAGTATTTT
CDR3aa: CAGSGGPSSTDTQYF

d_gene: TRBD1
abundance: NA
j_gene: TRBJ2-3
v_gene: TRBV29-1
CDR3nt: TGCAGCGTCCGACAGGGGGCATCGGATACGCAGTATTTT
CDR3aa: CSVRQGASDTQYF

d_gene: TRBD1
abundance: NA
j_gene: TRBJ1-1
v_gene: TRBV30
CDR3nt: TGTGCCTGGAGTTTCAGCGGGACAGGGTTTACTGAAGCTTTCTTT
CDR3aa: CAWSFSGTGFTEAFF

d_gene: NA
abundance: many
j_gene: TRBJ2-1
v_gene: TRBV5-1
CDR3nt: TGCGCCAGCAGCTTGGCCGAACCCGGGTACAATGAGCAGTTCTTC
CDR3aa: CASSLAEPGYNEQFF

d_gene: NA
abundance: NA
j_gene: TRBJ1-1
v_gene: TRBV4-1
CDR3nt: TGCGCCAGCAGCTATTCTCCAGGGTTGAACACTGAAGCTTTCTTT
CDR3aa: CASSYSPGLNTEAFF

d_gene: TRBD1
abundance: few
j_gene: TRBJ1-4
v_gene: TRBV10-3
CDR3nt: TGTGCCATCAGCGACGGGCCAGGGGGCGGTGAAAAACTGTTTTTT
CDR3aa: CAISDGPGGGEKLFF

d_gene: NA
abundance: few
j_gene: TRBJ2-1
v_gene: TRBV11-3
CDR3nt: TGTGCCAGCAGCACCCGGGACAATGAGCAGTTCTTC
CDR3aa: CASSTRDNEQFF

d_gene: NA
abundance: few
j_gene: TRBJ1-1
v_gene: TRBV7-2
CDR3nt: TGTGCCAGCAGCTCGTACACTGAAGCTTTCTTT
CDR3aa: CASSSYTEAFF

d_gene: NA
abundance: NA
j_gene: TRBJ2-6
v_gene: TRBV7-3
CDR3nt: TGTGCCAGCAGCTTAAGTCCCGGGCAGGGGGCCAACGTCCTGACTTTC
CDR3aa: CASSLSPGQGANVLTF

d_gene: TRBD1
abundance: many
j_gene: TRBJ2-7
v_gene: TRBV9
CDR3nt: TGTGCCAGCAGCTTTGGACAGGGAGGCTCCTACGAGCAGTACTTC
CDR3aa: CASSFGQGGSYEQYF

d_gene: NA
abundance: NA
j_gene: TRBJ2-6
v_gene: TRBV7-2
CDR3nt: TGTGCCAGCAGCTTAGTCCTAGGGCAGGTTGGCTCTGGGGCCAACGTCCTGACTTTC
CDR3aa: CASSLVLGQVGSGANVLTF

d_gene: NA
abundance: NA
j_gene: TRBJ1-3
v_gene: TRBV29-1
CDR3nt: TGCAGCGTCCAAACAGGATCTTCTGGAAACACCATATATTTT
CDR3aa: CSVQTGSSGNTIYF

d_gene: TRBD1
abundance: few
j_gene: TRBJ2-3
v_gene: TRBV18
CDR3nt: TGTGCCAGCTCCTACAACCCCGGGACAGGGGATTTGGGAGATACGCAGTATTTT
CDR3aa: CASSYNPGTGDLGDTQYF

d_gene: NA
abundance: few
j_gene: TRBJ2-7
v_gene: TRBV25-1
CDR3nt: TGTGCCAGCACCCGAGACCTCCACGAGCAGTACTTC
CDR3aa: CASTRDLHEQYF

d_gene: NA
abundance: few
j_gene: TRBJ2-2
v_gene: TRBV30
CDR3nt: TGTGCCTGGAGGGGGGGACAGAGGACCGGGGAGCTGTTTTTT
CDR3aa: CAWRGGQRTGELFF

d_gene: NA
abundance: NA
j_gene: TRBJ1-2
v_gene: TRBV4-1
CDR3nt: TGCGCCAGCAGCCAAGATGGGGGATTCGACTATGGCTACACCTTC
CDR3aa: CASSQDGGFDYGYTF

d_gene: NA
abundance: NA
j_gene: TRBJ1-2
v_gene: TRBV7-3
CDR3nt: TGTGCCAGCAGCCCCCGCGAGGGACCGGGGGCTGGCTACACCTTC
CDR3aa: CASSPREGPGAGYTF

d_gene: NA
abundance: few
j_gene: TRBJ2-1
v_gene: TRBV4-1
CDR3nt: TGCGCCAGCAGCCAATTGGGGACTTCCTACAATGAGCAGTTCTTC
CDR3aa: CASSQLGTSYNEQFF